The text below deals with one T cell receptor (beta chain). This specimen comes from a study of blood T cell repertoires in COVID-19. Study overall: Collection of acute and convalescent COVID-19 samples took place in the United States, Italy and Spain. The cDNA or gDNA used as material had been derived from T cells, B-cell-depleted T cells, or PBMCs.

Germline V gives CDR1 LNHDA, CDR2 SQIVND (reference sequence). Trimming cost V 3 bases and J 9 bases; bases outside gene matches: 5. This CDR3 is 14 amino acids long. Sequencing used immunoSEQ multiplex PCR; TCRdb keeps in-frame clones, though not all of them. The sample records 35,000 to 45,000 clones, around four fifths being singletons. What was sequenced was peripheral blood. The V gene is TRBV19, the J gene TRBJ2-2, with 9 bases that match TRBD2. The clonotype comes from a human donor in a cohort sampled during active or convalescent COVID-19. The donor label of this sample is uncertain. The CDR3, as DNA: TGTGCCAGTAGTATCTCTAGCGGGAATTGGGAGCTGTTTTTT. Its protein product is CASSISSGNWELFF. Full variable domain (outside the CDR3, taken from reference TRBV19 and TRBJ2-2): DGGITQSPKYLFRKEGQNVTLSCEQNLNHDAMYWYRQDPGQGLRLIYYSQIVNDFQKGDIAEGYSVSREKKESFPLTVTSAQKNPTAFYLCASSISSGNWELFFGEGSRLTVL.